A single sample gave rise to the 22 T cell receptor beta chains below, sequenced in a study of shared clonotypes between healthy human individuals. Some clones are missing from TCRdb's copy, which holds only in-frame ones; the method was immunoSEQ multiplex PCR. The profile shows nearly 1 million clones, roughly 72% of them singletons. Sequenced sample: memory CD4+ T cells sorted from blood. Subset noted: CD45RA-negative fraction. The origin of the receptors is a man between 18 and 35 years old in good health.

This sequence joins TRBV29-1 and TRBJ2-2; D possibly corresponds to TRBD2 (5 bases). Germline V lookup: CDR1 SQVTM, CDR2 ANQGSEA. This CDR3 has 14 amino acids. V lost 7 bases and J lost 1, with 13 bases in between. This CDR3 reads CSGGRGRNTGELFF. CDR3 nucleotide sequence: TGCAGCGGTGGACGCGGGCGGAACACCGGGGAGCTGTTTTTT.

This CDR3 is CASSVETSSYNEQFF. The CDR3, as DNA: TGTGCCAGCAGCGTAGAGACGAGCTCCTACAATGAGCAGTTCTTC. This rearrangement joins TRBV9 to TRBJ2-1; D gene uncertain. The CDR3 extends over 15 amino acids. The germline gives CDR1 SGDLS, CDR2 YYNGEE. The V gene lost 0 bases and the J gene lost 0 bases, with 7 bases spanning the gap.

CDR3 in DNA: TGTGCCAGCAGCGATACGACGACGGGCAATTCACCCCTCCACTTT. This translates into CASSDTTTGNSPLHF. This chain links TRBV25-1 with TRBJ1-6; D uncertain. The CDR3 totals 15 residues. Germline lookup yields CDR1 MGHDK and CDR2 SYGVNS. Trimming took off 6 bases at V and 7 bases at J, with 16 bases between the two ends.

The chain recombines TRBV5-1 with TRBJ1-6; 7 nucleotides align to TRBD1. The CDR3 length is 16 residues. CDR1 is SGHRS and CDR2 is YFSETQ in the germline V gene. Trimming took 0 bases from V and 7 from J; bases not matched to a gene: 7. The CDR3 sequence: CASSLAAGGSNSPLHF. CDR3 nucleotides: TGCGCCAGCAGCTTGGCGGCAGGGGGGAGCAATTCACCCCTCCACTTT.

This clone has a handful of counts. This chain connects TRBV7-9 to TRBJ1-3, with 8 positions matching TRBD1. Germline-derived CDR1 and CDR2 are SEHNR and FQNEAQ (reference sequence). The V and J ends lost 6 bases and 4 bases, in that order; junction bases with no gene match: 5. The CDR3 extends over 14 amino acids. CDR3 nucleotide sequence: TGTGCCAGCAGGGGACAGGAGGGAGGAAACACCATATATTTT. It yields the protein CASRGQEGGNTIYF.

The chain has TRBV7-2 and TRBJ1-5, with TRBD1 matching over 10 bases. The CDR3 consists of 15 residues. V lost 7 bases and J lost 0; bases outside the gene matches: 3. The germline V gene encodes CDR1 SGHTA and CDR2 FQGNSA. The CDR3 is CASTDRGHSNQPQHF. As DNA, the CDR3 is TGTGCCAGCACCGACAGGGGGCATAGCAATCAGCCCCAGCATTTT.

About this clone: The sample holds other DNA sequences that translate to the same CDR3. Written as DNA, the CDR3 is TGTGCCAGCAGCCTTGGGACAGAACAAGAGACCCAGTACTTC. Translation gives CASSLGTEQETQYF. This sequence joins TRBV5-4 and TRBJ2-5; 7 bases agree with TRBD1. The CDR3 is 14 residues long. Unmatched junction bases numbered 5, after V lost 4 bases and J lost 2 bases. CDR1 and CDR2 (germline): SGHNT, YYREEE (reference sequence).

This clone was counted many times. Other DNA sequences in this sample translate to the same CDR3. The CDR3 region has the DNA TGTGCCAGCAGCTTCGGTAGCGGAAGCTCCTACAATGAGCAGTTCTTC. This encodes CASSFGSGSSYNEQFF. The chain links TRBV5-4 to TRBJ2-1; tentative D call: TRBD2 (6 bases). Germline V CDR1 and CDR2: SGHNT, YYREEE (reference sequence). The CDR3 totals 16 residues. Trimming shortened V by 2 bases and J by 0 bases, and 12 bases separated the two germline ends.

V is TRBV18 and J is TRBJ2-7; no clear D. Between the trimmed V and J ends, which lost 5 bases and 4 bases, there was a span of 12 bases. Germline CDR1 and CDR2: KGHSH and LQKENI. This CDR3 has 13 residues. CDR3 DNA: TGTGCCAGCTCAGCCCGAGATCGTTACGAGCAGTACTTC. As protein: CASSARDRYEQYF.

The gene calls are TRBV5-1 and TRBJ2-7; D call uncertain. There are 15 residues in the CDR3. CDR1 and CDR2 from the germline V gene are SGHRS and YFSETQ. V lost 0 bases, J lost 2 bases, and 12 bases lay in between. CDR3 coding DNA: TGCGCCAGCAGCTTGGGGCAGATAGAGCCCTACGAGCAGTACTTC. Protein sequence: CASSLGQIEPYEQYF.

The CDR3 protein is CASSRIGLLGTGGEETEAFF. CDR3 DNA: TGTGCCAGCAGCCGAATTGGACTTTTAGGGACAGGGGGGGAAGAAACTGAAGCTTTCTTT. The chain couples TRBV7-8 to TRBJ1-1; TRBD1 matches at 11 bases. Unmatched junction bases numbered 22, after V lost 5 bases and J lost 5 bases. The length of the CDR3 is 20 residues. Germline CDR1 reads SGHVS; CDR2 reads FQNEAQ.

The chain combines TRBV14 with TRBJ1-3; D might be TRBD1 (6 bases). The CDR3 is 14 amino acids. Trimming cost V 5 bases and J 2 bases, with 10 bases left between them. CDR1 and CDR2 from the germline V gene are SGHDN and FVKESK. The CDR3 coding sequence is TGTGCCAGCAGCACCTCAGGGGCTGGAAACACCATATATTTT. This gives the protein CASSTSGAGNTIYF.

The chain combines TRBV2 with TRBJ2-5, with 15 bases that match TRBD2. After removal of 5 bases from V and 3 bases from J, the junction contained 7 bases not matched to a gene. The CDR3 runs to 17 residues. Germline V gene lookup returns CDR1 SNHLY and CDR2 FYNNEI. CDR3 in DNA: TGTGCCAGCAGTCCGACCGGGACTAGCGGGGGGAAAGAGACCCAGTACTTC. It specifies CASSPTGTSGGKETQYF.

This chain links TRBV18 with TRBJ1-2, with a possible D match to TRBD1 (5 bases). CDR3 size: 11 residues. The V end was cut by 2 bases, the J end by 7 bases, with 5 bases between. Germline-derived CDR1 and CDR2 are KGHSH and LQKENI. The CDR3 coding sequence is TGTGCCAGCTCACCAGGGGCTGGCTACACCTTC. It is translated as CASSPGAGYTF.

Only a few counts were recorded for this clone. CDR3 amino acids: CASSLQGIQETQYF. CDR3 coding DNA: TGTGCCAGCAGCCTACAGGGGATCCAAGAGACCCAGTACTTC. The chain is built from TRBV6-1 and TRBJ2-5; 7 positions agree with TRBD1. Germline CDR1 is MNHNS and CDR2 is SASEGT. The CDR3 contains 14 residues. V was clipped by 6 bases and J by 1 base; unmatched bases: 5.

This clone was picked up one time. The CDR3 bases are TGTGCCAGTAGCGGACAGGGGGCGAGGGCTGAAGCTTTCTTT. It yields the protein CASSGQGARAEAFF. This chain uses TRBV19 with TRBJ1-1, with TRBD1 identical over 11 bases. The germline CDR1 and CDR2 sequences are LNHDA and SQIVND (reference sequence). The V and J ends lost 6 bases and 6 bases, in that order; junction bases with no gene match: 6. There are 14 residues in the CDR3.

V is TRBV7-3 and J is TRBJ2-2; possible D gene TRBD1, 5 bases. The ends were cut back, 0 bases at V and 1 base at J, with 12 bases in the middle. The CDR3 is 17 amino acids. Germline-derived CDR1 and CDR2 are SGHTA and FQGTGA. CDR3 in amino acids: CASSLTLGPQNTGELFF. As DNA, the CDR3 is TGTGCCAGCAGCTTAACATTGGGGCCACAGAACACCGGGGAGCTGTTTTTT.

The chain links TRBV14 to TRBJ2-4; perhaps TRBD1 as D (5 bases). In germline, CDR1 is SGHDN, CDR2 FVKESK. This CDR3 comprises 17 residues. With 1 base removed from V and 2 bases from J, the gap between germline ends came to 15 bases. The CDR3 here is CASSQGGYKVPKNIQYF. DNA for the CDR3: TGTGCCAGCAGCCAAGGGGGCTATAAGGTTCCCAAAAACATTCAGTACTTC.

V gene TRBV7-9 combines with J gene TRBJ2-5; 8 bases are a match to TRBD2. This CDR3 is 16 amino acids long. J lost 3 bases, V lost 4 bases, and 10 bases had no gene match. Germline CDR1 is SEHNR and CDR2 is FQNEAQ (reference sequence). CDR3 loop: CASSSPIAGGKETQYF. The CDR3 nucleotides are TGTGCCAGCAGCTCACCGATTGCGGGGGGCAAAGAGACCCAGTACTTC.

The genes are TRBV10-3 and TRBJ2-7; maybe TRBD2 (5 bases). Trimming took 8 bases from V and 10 from J, leaving 15 bases between them. Germline CDR1 ENHRY, CDR2 SYGVKD. The CDR3 has 11 residues. The CDR3 coding sequence is TGTGCCATCCGGGATGATCTGTACCAGTACTTC. This sequence encodes CAIRDDLYQYF.

The chain combines TRBV29-1 with TRBJ1-1; tentatively, D is TRBD1 (5 bases). Trimming pared 1 base from V and 5 bases from J, leaving 11 bases between. CDR1 and CDR2 (germline): SQVTM, ANQGSEA. The length of the CDR3 is 13 residues. CDR3 residues: CSVEVGTRTEAFF. CDR3 DNA sequence: TGCAGCGTTGAAGTTGGGACGCGGACTGAAGCTTTCTTT.

The rearrangement joins TRBV19 to TRBJ2-7; D might be TRBD1 (5 bases). This CDR3 is built from 15 residues. V was clipped by 2 bases and J by 2 bases, with 13 bases between them. CDR1 and CDR2 (germline): LNHDA, SQIVND (reference sequence). CDR3 sequence (DNA): TGTGCCAGTAGTATACAAGGGGCCCCGACCTACGAGCAGTACTTC. Amino acids: CASSIQGAPTYEQYF.